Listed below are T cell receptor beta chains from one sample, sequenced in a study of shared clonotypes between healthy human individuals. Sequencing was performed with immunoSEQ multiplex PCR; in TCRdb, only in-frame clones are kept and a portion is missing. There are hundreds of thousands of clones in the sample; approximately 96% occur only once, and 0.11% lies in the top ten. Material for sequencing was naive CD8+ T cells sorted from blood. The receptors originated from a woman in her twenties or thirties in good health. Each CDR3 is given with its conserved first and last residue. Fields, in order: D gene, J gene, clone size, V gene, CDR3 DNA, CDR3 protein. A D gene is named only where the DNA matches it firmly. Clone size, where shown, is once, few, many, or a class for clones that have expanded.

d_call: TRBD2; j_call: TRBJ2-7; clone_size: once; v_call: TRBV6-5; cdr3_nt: TGTGCCAGCAGCCAGGCCCGGGGGGGTTTCCACGAGCAGTACTTC; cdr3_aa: CASSQARGGFHEQYF
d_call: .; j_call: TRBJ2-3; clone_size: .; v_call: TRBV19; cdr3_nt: TGTGCCAGTAGTCCAGGGGCTGGGAGCACAGATACGCAGTATTTT; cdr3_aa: CASSPGAGSTDTQYF
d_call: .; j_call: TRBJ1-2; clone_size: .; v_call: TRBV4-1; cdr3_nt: TGCGCCAGCAGCCAAGATCGTCCGGGGTATGGCTACACCTTC; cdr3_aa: CASSQDRPGYGYTF
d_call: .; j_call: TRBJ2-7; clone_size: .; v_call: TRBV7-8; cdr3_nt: TGTGCCAGCAGCTTTTCTCCCGGGACGGGCTCCTACGAGCAGTACTTC; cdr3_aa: CASSFSPGTGSYEQYF
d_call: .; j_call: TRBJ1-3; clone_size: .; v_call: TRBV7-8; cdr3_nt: TGTGCCAGCAGCGTGAAGTTCATGTTTGGAAACACCATATATTTT; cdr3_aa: CASSVKFMFGNTIYF
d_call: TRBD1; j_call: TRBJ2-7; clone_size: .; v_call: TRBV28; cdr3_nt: TGTGCCAGCAGGAACCGGACAGGGGTCGAGCAGTACTTC; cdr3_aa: CASRNRTGVEQYF
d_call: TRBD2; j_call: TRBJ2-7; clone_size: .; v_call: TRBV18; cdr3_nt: TGTGCCAGCTCGCAAACTAGCGGGAAGCTCTACGAGCAGTACTTC; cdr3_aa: CASSQTSGKLYEQYF
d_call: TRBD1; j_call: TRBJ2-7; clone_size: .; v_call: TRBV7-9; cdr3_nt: TGTGCCAGCAGCCACGGGACAGGGACGGGTGAGCAGTACTTC; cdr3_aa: CASSHGTGTGEQYF
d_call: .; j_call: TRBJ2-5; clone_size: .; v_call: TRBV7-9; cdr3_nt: TGTGCCAGCAGCTATCCGAGACCTTCCCAAGAGACCCAGTACTTC; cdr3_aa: CASSYPRPSQETQYF
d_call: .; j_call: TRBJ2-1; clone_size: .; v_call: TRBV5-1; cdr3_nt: TGCGCCAGCAGCCCGGAGCAGCCCGCTCTAGACAATGAGCAGTTCTTC; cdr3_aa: CASSPEQPALDNEQFF
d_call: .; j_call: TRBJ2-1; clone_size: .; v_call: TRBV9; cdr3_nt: TGTGCCAGCAGCGTAGATTGGAATGAGCAGTTCTTC; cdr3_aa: CASSVDWNEQFF
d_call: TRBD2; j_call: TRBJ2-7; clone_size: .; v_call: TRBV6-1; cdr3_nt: TGTGCCAGCAGTGAATATACTAGCGGAACCTACGAGCAGTACTTC; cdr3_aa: CASSEYTSGTYEQYF